This is a list of T cell receptor beta chains from one sample in a study of vaccination effects on CD4 cells after COVID-19. No antigen has been identified for these receptors. TCRdb's table, derived via immunoSEQ multiplex PCR, lists solely in-frame clones and lacks some. The table has around 30,000 clones, around three quarters seen once; the top ten hold roughly 3.8%. The sequencing used CD4+ T cells from PBMCs cultured without peptide, collected before COVID-19 vaccination. These receptors were obtained from a human donor who received a COVID-19 vaccine. Both conserved end residues are trimmed from each CDR3.

v_call: TRBV27; cdr3_aa: ASYNYQGIPGELF
v_call: TRBV6-5; cdr3_aa: ATKSGGAQETQY
v_call: TRBV3-1/TRBV3-2; cdr3_aa: ASSRGNGQETQY
v_call: TRBV19; cdr3_aa: ASATGGGNTEAF
v_call: TRBV7-2; cdr3_aa: ASKDRGQLEQY
v_call: TRBV4-1; cdr3_aa: ASSHQGLQGKRNTEAF
v_call: TRBV5-4; cdr3_aa: ASSLVLTGNYNEQF
v_call: TRBV6-6; cdr3_aa: ASSYFTSNEQF
v_call: TRBV28; cdr3_aa: ASSYRGALDSPRYNEQF
v_call: TRBV3-1/TRBV3-2; cdr3_aa: ASSLDVGRQETQY
v_call: TRBV5-8; cdr3_aa: ASSLAGTVSETQY
v_call: TRBV5-4; cdr3_aa: ASSLISQRGTEQF
v_call: TRBV27; cdr3_aa: ASQAPGYGYT
v_call: TRBV5-1; cdr3_aa: ASSLEGQSATEAF
v_call: TRBV3-1/TRBV3-2; cdr3_aa: ASRKGTVNTGELF
v_call: TRBV27; cdr3_aa: ASSRDRGNNEQF
v_call: TRBV3-1/TRBV3-2; cdr3_aa: ASSPSAGGRETQY
v_call: TRBV19; cdr3_aa: ASRETSGRDTQY
v_call: TRBV5-1; cdr3_aa: ASSLLGSSYEQY
v_call: TRBV11-2; cdr3_aa: ASSRRAGPNTGELF
v_call: TRBV19; cdr3_aa: ASSIDAGATNEKLF
v_call: TRBV6-5; cdr3_aa: ASSIYYEQY
v_call: TRBV6-4; cdr3_aa: ASSEEGRTGELF
v_call: TRBV19; cdr3_aa: ASSGTSGSNNEQF
v_call: TRBV5-6; cdr3_aa: ASSLAGQGGYT
v_call: TRBV7-6; cdr3_aa: ASSPPTRGVQETQY
v_call: TRBV5-1; cdr3_aa: ASSLARLGKETQY
v_call: TRBV27; cdr3_aa: ASRTGTPFEMDSPLH
v_call: TRBV4-1; cdr3_aa: ASSHDNGQGLYGYT
v_call: TRBV6-5; cdr3_aa: ASRHPSTEETQY
v_call: TRBV12-3/TRBV12-4; cdr3_aa: ASSLGAKDTQY
v_call: TRBV5-8; cdr3_aa: ASSFSETQY
v_call: TRBV11-3; cdr3_aa: ASSRDSNTGELF
v_call: TRBV3-1/TRBV3-2; cdr3_aa: ASSQDIVTSGGQAQY
v_call: TRBV29-1; cdr3_aa: SDTRGAGRPYGYT
v_call: TRBV6-5; cdr3_aa: ASSYGQTYEQY